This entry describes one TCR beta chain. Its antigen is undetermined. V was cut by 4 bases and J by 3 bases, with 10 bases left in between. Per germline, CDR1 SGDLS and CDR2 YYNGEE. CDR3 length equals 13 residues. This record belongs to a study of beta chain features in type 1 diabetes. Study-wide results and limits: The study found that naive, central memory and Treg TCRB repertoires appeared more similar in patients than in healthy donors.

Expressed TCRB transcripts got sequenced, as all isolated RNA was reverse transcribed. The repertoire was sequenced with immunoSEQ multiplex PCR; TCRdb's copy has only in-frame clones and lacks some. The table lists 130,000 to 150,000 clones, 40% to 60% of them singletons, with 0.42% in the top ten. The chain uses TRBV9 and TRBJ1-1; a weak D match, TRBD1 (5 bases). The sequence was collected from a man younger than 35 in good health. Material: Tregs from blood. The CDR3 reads CASSRGEDTEAFF. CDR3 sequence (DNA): TGTGCCAGCAGCAGAGGGGAGGACACTGAAGCTTTCTTT.